The subject of this entry is one T cell receptor beta chain. Its specificity is not known. These data come from a study of beta chain features in type 1 diabetes. Across the study: No age, gender or cell yield differences were seen between patients and healthy donors. General study results and limits: Type 1 diabetes patients showed a moderate but significant shortening of TCRB CDR3s in all four CD4+ subsets.

All of the isolated RNA was reverse transcribed, so expressed TCRB transcripts were sequenced. The data were produced by immunoSEQ multiplex PCR, yet TCRdb's version contains in-frame clones alone and is incomplete. The sample includes 95,000 to 150,000 clones, 16% of them seen just once. The CDR3 is 14 residues long. V shed 2 bases and J shed 2 bases, with 10 bases lying between them. Germline V CDR1 and CDR2: KGHSH, LQKENI. Sequencing input: central memory CD4+ T cells from blood. The chain links TRBV18 to TRBJ2-7, with D possibly being TRBD2 (6 bases). The source of this sequence is a man between 25 and 39 years old with type 1 diabetes. The CDR3 protein is CASSPWGLPYEQYF. The DNA of the CDR3 is TGTGCCAGCTCACCATGGGGACTCCCCTACGAGCAGTACTTC.